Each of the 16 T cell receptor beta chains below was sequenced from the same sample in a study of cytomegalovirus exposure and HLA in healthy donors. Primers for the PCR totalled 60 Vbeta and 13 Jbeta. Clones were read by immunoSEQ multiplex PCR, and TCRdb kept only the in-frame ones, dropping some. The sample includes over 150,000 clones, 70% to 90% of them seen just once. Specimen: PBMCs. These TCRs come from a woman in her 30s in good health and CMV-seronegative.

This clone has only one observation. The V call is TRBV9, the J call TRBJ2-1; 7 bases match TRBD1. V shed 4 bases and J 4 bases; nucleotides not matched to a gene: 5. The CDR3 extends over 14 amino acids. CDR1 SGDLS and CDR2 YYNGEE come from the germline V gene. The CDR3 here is CASSPETGYNEQFF. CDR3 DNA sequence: TGTGCCAGCAGCCCCGAGACAGGGTACAATGAGCAGTTCTTC. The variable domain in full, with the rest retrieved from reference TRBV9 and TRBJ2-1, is DSGVTQTPKHLITATGQRVTLRCSPRSGDLSVYWYQQSLDQGLQFLIQYYNGEERAKGNILERFSAQQFPDLHSELNLSSLELGDSALYFCASSPETGYNEQFFGPGTRLTVL.

The CDR3 nucleotides are TGTGCCAGCAGCTTAGACAGGGCGCAAGAGACCCAGTACTTC. Its protein product is CASSLDRAQETQYF. The chain employs TRBV6-5 and TRBJ2-5; 7 nucleotides match TRBD1. This CDR3 has 14 amino acids. Per germline, CDR1 MNHEY and CDR2 SVGAGI. V dropped 6 bases and J dropped 2; count of bases not matched to a gene: 6.

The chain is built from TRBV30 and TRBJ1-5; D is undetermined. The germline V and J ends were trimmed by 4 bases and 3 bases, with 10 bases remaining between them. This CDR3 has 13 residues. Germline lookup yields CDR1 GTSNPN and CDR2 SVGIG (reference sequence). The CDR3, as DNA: TGTGCCTGGAATTCGGGGAACAATCAGCCCCAGCATTTT. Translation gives CAWNSGNNQPQHF.

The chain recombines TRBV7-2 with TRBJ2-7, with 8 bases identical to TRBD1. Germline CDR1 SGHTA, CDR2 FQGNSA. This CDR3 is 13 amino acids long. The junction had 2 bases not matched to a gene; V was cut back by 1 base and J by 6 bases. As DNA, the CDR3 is TGTGCCAGCAGCTTAGGGGGACAGGCCGAGCAGTACTTC. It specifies CASSLGGQAEQYF.

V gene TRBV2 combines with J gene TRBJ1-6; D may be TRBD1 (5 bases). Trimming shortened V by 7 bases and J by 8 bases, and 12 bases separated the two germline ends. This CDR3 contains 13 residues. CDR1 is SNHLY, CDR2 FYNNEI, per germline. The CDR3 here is CASKEGVDSPLHF. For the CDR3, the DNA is TGTGCCAGCAAGGAAGGGGTGGATTCACCCCTCCACTTT.

CDR3 region: CASSQAYGVIYGYTF. The CDR3 DNA reads as TGCGCCAGCAGCCAAGCGTACGGAGTTATCTATGGCTACACCTTC. V usage is TRBV4-1 and J usage is TRBJ1-2; D remains unclear. V was shortened by 1 base and J by 4 bases, with 13 bases between the two germline ends. Germline values: CDR1 MGHRA, CDR2 YSYEKL. The CDR3 has 15 residues.

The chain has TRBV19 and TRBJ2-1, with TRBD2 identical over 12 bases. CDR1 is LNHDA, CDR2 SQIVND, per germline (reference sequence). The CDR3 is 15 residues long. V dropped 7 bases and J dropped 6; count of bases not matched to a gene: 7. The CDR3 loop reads CASNPGLAGSNEQFF. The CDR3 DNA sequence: TGTGCCAGTAACCCGGGACTAGCGGGTTCCAATGAGCAGTTCTTC. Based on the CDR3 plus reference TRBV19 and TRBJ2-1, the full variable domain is DGGITQSPKYLFRKEGQNVTLSCEQNLNHDAMYWYRQDPGQGLRLIYYSQIVNDFQKGDIAEGYSVSREKKESFPLTVTSAQKNPTAFYLCASNPGLAGSNEQFFGPGTRLTVL.

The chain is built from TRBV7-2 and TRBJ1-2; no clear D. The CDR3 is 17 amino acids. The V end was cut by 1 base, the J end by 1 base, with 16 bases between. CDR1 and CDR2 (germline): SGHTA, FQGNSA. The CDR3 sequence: CASSLGSLEGVNYGYTF. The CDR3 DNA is TGTGCCAGCAGCTTAGGGAGCTTAGAGGGAGTTAACTATGGCTACACCTTC.

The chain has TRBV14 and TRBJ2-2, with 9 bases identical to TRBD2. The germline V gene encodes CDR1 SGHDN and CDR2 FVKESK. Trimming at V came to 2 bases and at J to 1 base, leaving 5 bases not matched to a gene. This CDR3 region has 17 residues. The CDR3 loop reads CASSQSRLAENTGELFF. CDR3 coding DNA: TGTGCCAGCAGCCAAAGCCGACTAGCGGAGAACACCGGGGAGCTGTTTTTT.

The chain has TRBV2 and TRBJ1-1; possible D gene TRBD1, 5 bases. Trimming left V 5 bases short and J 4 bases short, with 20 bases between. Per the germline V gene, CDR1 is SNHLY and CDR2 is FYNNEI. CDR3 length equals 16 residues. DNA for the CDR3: TGTGCCAGCAGTAAAACCAGGGAGGGACGGAGCACTGAAGCTTTCTTT. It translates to CASSKTREGRSTEAFF.

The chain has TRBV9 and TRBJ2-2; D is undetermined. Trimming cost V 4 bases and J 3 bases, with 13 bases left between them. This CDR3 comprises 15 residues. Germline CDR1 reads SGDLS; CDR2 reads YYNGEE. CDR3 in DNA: TGTGCCAGCAGCCCACGACTCTTACACACCGGGGAGCTGTTTTTT. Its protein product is CASSPRLLHTGELFF.

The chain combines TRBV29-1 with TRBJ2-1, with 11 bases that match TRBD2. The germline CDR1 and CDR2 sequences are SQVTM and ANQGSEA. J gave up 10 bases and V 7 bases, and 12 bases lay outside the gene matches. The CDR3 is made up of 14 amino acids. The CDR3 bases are TGCAGCGCCCGTAGCGGGGGGGCCATGGAAGAGCAGTTCTTC. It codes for CSARSGGAMEEQFF.

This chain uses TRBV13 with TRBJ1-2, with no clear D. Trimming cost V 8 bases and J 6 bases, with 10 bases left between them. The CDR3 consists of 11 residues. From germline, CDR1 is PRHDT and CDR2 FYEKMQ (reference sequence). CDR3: CASRLTDGYTF. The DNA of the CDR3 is TGTGCCAGCCGACTGACTGATGGCTACACCTTC.

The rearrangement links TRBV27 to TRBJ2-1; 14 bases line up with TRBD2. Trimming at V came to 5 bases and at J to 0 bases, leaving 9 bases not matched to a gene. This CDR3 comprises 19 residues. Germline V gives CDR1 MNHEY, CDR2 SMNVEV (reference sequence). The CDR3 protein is CASSVGLAGVPRSYNEQFF. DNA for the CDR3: TGTGCCAGCAGTGTGGGACTAGCGGGGGTTCCACGCTCCTACAATGAGCAGTTCTTC.

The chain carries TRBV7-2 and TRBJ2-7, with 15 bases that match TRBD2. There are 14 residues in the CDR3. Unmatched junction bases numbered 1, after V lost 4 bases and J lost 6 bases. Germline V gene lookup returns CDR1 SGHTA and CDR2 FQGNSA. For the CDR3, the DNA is TGTGCCAGCAGCTCGGGACTAGCGGGAGGCGAGCAGTACTTC. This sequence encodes CASSSGLAGGEQYF.

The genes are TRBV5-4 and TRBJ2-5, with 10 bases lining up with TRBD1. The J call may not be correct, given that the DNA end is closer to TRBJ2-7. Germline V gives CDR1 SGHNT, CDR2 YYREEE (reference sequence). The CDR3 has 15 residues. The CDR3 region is CASSRQTGGLYEQYF. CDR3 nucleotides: TGTGCCAGCAGCCGCCAGACAGGGGGCTTGTACGAGCAGTACTTC.